These 18 T cell receptor beta chains were all obtained from the same sample, sequenced in a study of OX40 agonist ivuxolimab in advanced cancers. Preparation of the library involved the immunoSEQ multiplex PCR assay. TCRdb limited this immuneACCESS table to in-frame rearrangements with V and J called. A share of clones is missing; checked studies link under half to unresolved V genes, and the rest is unexplained. The sample records tens of thousands of clones, around nine tenths of which are singletons. Around 1.5% of the sample goes to the ten largest clones. The source material was CD4+ or CD8+ T cells sorted from blood, sampled in a trial of the OX40 agonist ivuxolimab. The receptor set was obtained from an adult with an advanced solid tumor such as melanoma, head and neck, liver or kidney cancer.

The genes are TRBV7-8 and TRBJ2-3; 16 bases match TRBD2. V was clipped by 4 bases and J by 1 base; unmatched bases: 5. Germline lookup yields CDR1 SGHVS and CDR2 FQNEAQ. There are 18 residues in the CDR3. The DNA for the CDR3 is TGTGCCAGCAGCTCGGGACTAGCGGGGGGGGTCCGCACAGATACGCAGTATTTT. Translating gives CASSSGLAGGVRTDTQYF. Variable domain in full (rest from reference TRBV7-8 and TRBJ2-3): GAGVSQSPRYKVAKRGQDVALRCDPISGHVSLFWYQQALGQGPEFLTYFQNEAQLDKSGLPSDRFFAERPEGSVSTLKIQRTQQEDSAVYLCASSSGLAGGVRTDTQYFGPGTRLTVL.

The rearrangement uses TRBV6-5 and TRBJ1-2; no definite D call. The CDR3 contains 10 residues. The germline V and J ends were trimmed by 4 bases and 6 bases, with 3 bases remaining between them. CDR1 is MNHEY and CDR2 is SVGAGI in the germline V gene. CDR3 residues: CASSSNGYTF. DNA of the CDR3: TGTGCCAGCAGTTCGAATGGCTACACCTTC.

This rearrangement joins TRBV30 to TRBJ2-2; 10 bases fit TRBD2. CDR3 size: 17 residues. Trimming cost V 1 base and J 0 bases; bases outside gene matches: 5. CDR1 and CDR2 from the germline V gene are GTSNPN and SVGIG (reference sequence). CDR3 sequence reads: CAWSGLAGDANTGELFF. The CDR3, as DNA: TGTGCCTGGAGTGGACTAGCGGGCGACGCGAACACCGGGGAGCTGTTTTTT.

This chain connects TRBV7-8 to TRBJ1-1; D not certain. CDR1 SGHVS and CDR2 FQNEAQ come from the germline V gene. The CDR3 has 14 amino acids. V lost 2 bases and J 1 base, leaving 8 bases between the germline ends. The CDR3 bases are TGTGCCAGCAGCTTAAGCGACGGGAACACTGAAGCTTTCTTT. Residues: CASSLSDGNTEAFF.

This chain joins TRBV29-1 and TRBJ2-5; 7 bases line up with TRBD1. J was trimmed by 5 bases and V by 3 bases; bases with no gene match: 9. Germline V gene sequence: CDR1 SQVTM, CDR2 ANQGSEA. The CDR3 runs 14 residues. In nucleotides, the CDR3 is TGCAGCGTTGATGGTCCAGGGGGTTCGGAGACCCAGTACTTC. It codes for CSVDGPGGSETQYF.

CDR3 DNA: TGTGCCACCAGCAGGCGGGGCCCAGCTATTTACGAGCAGTACTTC. Translation gives CATSRRGPAIYEQYF. The chain uses TRBV15 and TRBJ2-7; D may be TRBD2 (6 bases). Trimming removed 3 bases at V and 4 bases at J, with 16 bases between. The CDR3 spans 15 residues. Germline CDR1 is LNHNV and CDR2 is YYDKDF (reference sequence).

V usage is TRBV20-1 and J usage is TRBJ2-5, with D possibly matching TRBD1 (6 bases). V was shortened by 3 bases and J by 5 bases, with 7 bases between the two germline ends. The CDR3 is 11 residues long. Germline V gene lookup returns CDR1 DFQATT and CDR2 SNEGSKA (reference sequence). The CDR3 sequence: CSARGAETQYF. CDR3 sequence (DNA): TGCAGTGCTAGGGGGGCGGAGACCCAGTACTTC.

A single count supports this clone. The chain employs TRBV11-1 and TRBJ2-3; D possibly corresponds to TRBD2 (6 bases). CDR3 size: 14 residues. The V gene lost 1 base and the J gene lost 1 base, with 6 bases spanning the gap. Germline CDR1 SGHAT, CDR2 FQDESV (reference sequence). This chain's CDR3 is CASSLGGGTDTQYF. The CDR3 DNA follows: TGTGCCAGCAGCTTAGGGGGGGGCACAGATACGCAGTATTTT.

This clone has only a few counts. The chain couples TRBV28 to TRBJ1-1; tentatively, D is TRBD1 (5 bases). From germline, CDR1 is MDHEN and CDR2 SYDVKM. The V end was cut by 4 bases, the J end by 2 bases, with 14 bases between. The CDR3 is 15 residues long. As DNA, the CDR3 is TGTGCCAGCAGTTCCCCGCAGGGAGCCAACACTGAAGCTTTCTTT. Translated, it gives CASSSPQGANTEAFF.

The V gene is TRBV4-1, the J gene TRBJ1-1; TRBD1 aligns across 8 bases. J lost 2 bases, V lost 0 bases, and 11 bases had no gene match. The CDR3 sequence is 18 residues long. Germline V CDR1 and CDR2: MGHRA, YSYEKL. In nucleotides, the CDR3 is TGCGCCAGCAGCCAAGATCCGGGACAGGTGCCCCGAAACACTGAAGCTTTCTTT. This codes for CASSQDPGQVPRNTEAFF.

The chain employs TRBV11-2 and TRBJ1-2; tentatively, D is TRBD1 (6 bases). V lost 4 bases and J lost 3, with 21 bases in between. The CDR3 sequence is 17 residues long. Per the germline V gene, CDR1 is SGHAT and CDR2 is FQNNGV. The CDR3 DNA follows: TGTGCCAGCAGCTCCACAGGGAGGGGCCCTGGGGACTATGGCTACACCTTC. Translation gives CASSSTGRGPGDYGYTF.

This clone showed up just a few times. The chain recombines TRBV9 with TRBJ2-1; 7 positions agree with TRBD1. Per germline, CDR1 SGDLS and CDR2 YYNGEE. The CDR3 is 14 amino acids. Trimming removed 4 bases from V and 3 bases from J; junction bases left unmatched: 4. DNA for the CDR3: TGTGCCAGCAGCTTCCGGGACAGCTACAATGAGCAGTTCTTC. This sequence encodes CASSFRDSYNEQFF.

This chain connects TRBV2 to TRBJ1-1; D call uncertain. Germline V gene lookup returns CDR1 SNHLY and CDR2 FYNNEI. V lost 10 bases to trimming and J lost 0 bases, with 12 bases between them. CDR3 length: 13 residues. The chain's CDR3 is CAIRRDLNTEAFF. CDR3 bases: TGTGCCATCCGCAGAGATCTGAACACTGAAGCTTTCTTT.

This chain connects TRBV18 to TRBJ2-2; D is possibly TRBD1 or TRBD2 (5 bases each). The CDR3 loop spans 15 amino acids. V lost 6 bases and J lost 6, with 17 bases in between. Germline loops: CDR1 KGHSH, CDR2 LQKENI. CDR3 loop: CASSLGGSSSGELFF. The DNA of the CDR3 is TGTGCCAGCTCGCTTGGGGGTTCTTCTTCCGGGGAGCTGTTTTTT.

CDR3: CASSEPDTQYF. CDR3 DNA: TGCGCCAGCAGTGAGCCAGATACGCAGTATTTT. The chain is built from TRBV10-2 and TRBJ2-3; unclear D gene. The germline gives CDR1 WSHSY, CDR2 SAAADI. This CDR3 has 11 residues. Deletions cut 2 bases from V and 4 bases from J, with 1 base between.

This chain connects TRBV18 to TRBJ2-7, with TRBD2 matching 7 bases. Trimming at V came to 5 bases and at J to 0 bases, leaving 4 bases not matched to a gene. CDR3 length equals 14 residues. Germline CDR1 KGHSH, CDR2 LQKENI. The CDR3 reads CASSAGTNSYEQYF. The CDR3 DNA is TGTGCCAGCTCAGCCGGGACTAACTCCTACGAGCAGTACTTC. The full variable domain, with the rest looked up from reference TRBV18 and TRBJ2-7, is NAGVMQNPRHLVRRRGQEARLRCSPMKGHSHVYWYRQLPEEGLKFMVYLQKENIIDESGMPKERFSAEFPKEGPSILRIQQVVRGDSAAYFCASSAGTNSYEQYFGPGTRLTVT.

J is TRBJ1-2 and V is TRBV5-1; 7 nucleotides match TRBD1. The ends lost 7 bases at V and 6 bases at J; junction bases unmatched: 9. CDR1 is SGHRS, CDR2 YFSETQ, per germline. The CDR3 spans 13 residues. This CDR3 reads CASAPQGVDGYTF. Written as DNA, the CDR3 is TGCGCCAGCGCCCCCCAGGGGGTTGATGGCTACACCTTC. Full variable domain (rest looked up from reference TRBV5-1 and TRBJ1-2): KAGVTQTPRYLIKTRGQQVTLSCSPISGHRSVSWYQQTPGQGLQFLFEYFSETQRNKGNFPGRFSGRQFSNSRSEMNVSTLELGDSALYLCASAPQGVDGYTFGSGTRLTVV.

The chain is built from TRBV10-1 and TRBJ2-2; a possible D gene is TRBD2 (5 bases). Germline CDR1 and CDR2: WNHNN and SYGVQD (reference sequence). This CDR3 contains 16 residues. Trimming stripped 0 bases from V and 4 bases from J, with 12 bases between. The DNA of the CDR3 is TGCGCCAGCAGTGAGTCGAGGGCAGGCCGCACCGGGGAGCTGTTTTTT. Protein: CASSESRAGRTGELFF.